The 14 T cell receptor beta chains in this list originate from one sample, sequenced in a study of T cells after yellow fever vaccination. TCRdb redid the calling of the 5' RACE reads with MiXCR, one entry per CDR3 protein. Among approximately 300,000 distinct CDR3 sequences listed, about 10% were seen once. The material sequenced was CD4+ T cells sorted from PBMCs, taken 45 days after the yellow fever booster vaccination. The receptors were sampled from a man aged 18 to 30 who received the YFV17D yellow fever vaccine.

This clonotype was observed a few times. The rearrangement joins TRBV5-1 to TRBJ2-5, with D maybe TRBD2 (6 bases). Germline V gene lookup returns CDR1 SGHRS and CDR2 YFSETQ. There are 14 residues in the CDR3. V was cut by 4 bases and J by 1 base, with 11 bases left in between. CDR3 sequence: CASSTAGSQETQYF. DNA for the CDR3: TGCGCCAGCAGCACGGCGGGGAGCCAAGAGACCCAGTACTTC.

This chain uses TRBV18 with TRBJ1-2; D might be TRBD1 (5 bases). Germline CDR1 reads KGHSH; CDR2 reads LQKENI. Deletions cut 0 bases from V and 6 bases from J, with 14 bases between. The CDR3 contains 15 residues. CDR3 sequence reads: CASSPPNRPYNGYTF. The CDR3 nucleotides are TGTGCCAGCTCACCACCGAACAGGCCCTATAATGGCTACACCTTC.

The chain carries TRBV20-1 and TRBJ1-5; perhaps TRBD1 as D (5 bases). From germline, CDR1 is DFQATT and CDR2 SNEGSKA (reference sequence). Trimming shortened V by 5 bases and J by 6 bases, and 20 bases separated the two germline ends. The CDR3 runs to 15 residues. As DNA, the CDR3 is TGCAGTGCTGGCTCAATCAGGGAAACGGGTCAGCCCCAGCATTTT. Protein product: CSAGSIRETGQPQHF.

The gene calls are TRBV3-1 and TRBJ2-3; TRBD1 matches at 8 bases. The CDR3 is made up of 14 amino acids. The V gene end was trimmed by 0 bases and the J gene end by 11 bases; junction bases not matched to a gene: 7. Germline V gene sequence: CDR1 LGHDT, CDR2 YNNKEL (reference sequence). CDR3 region: CASSQEGTGARQYF. The DNA of the CDR3 is TGTGCCAGCAGCCAAGAGGGGACAGGAGCTAGGCAGTATTTT.

This clonotype was counted between two and nine times. The J gene is TRBJ2-7, the V gene TRBV2; D perhaps matches TRBD2 (6 bases). CDR3 length: 13 residues. V was cut by 7 bases and J by 0 bases, with 10 bases left in between. The V gene's germline CDR1 is SNHLY and CDR2 FYNNEI. In nucleotides, the CDR3 is TGTGCCAGCAAGGAGGGCCCCTCCTACGAGCAGTACTTC. It encodes CASKEGPSYEQYF.

This clonotype was detected many times. The CDR3 DNA sequence: TGTGCCAGCAGCTTAGGATGGAAGGAAGAGACCCAGTACTTC. Protein sequence: CASSLGWKEETQYF. The chain couples TRBV11-2 to TRBJ2-5; D not certain. In germline, CDR1 is SGHAT, CDR2 FQNNGV. The CDR3 has 14 amino acids. V was pared by 1 base and J by 3 bases, with 9 bases between.

This clonotype has at least ten counts. The J gene is TRBJ2-7, the V gene TRBV4-3; 9 bases agree with TRBD1. The CDR3 loop spans 14 amino acids. V was clipped by 0 bases and J by 4 bases; unmatched bases: 1. Germline CDR1 LGHNA, CDR2 YSLEER. The CDR3 spells CASSQEGTGYEQYF. CDR3 DNA: TGCGCCAGCAGCCAAGAGGGGACAGGGTACGAGCAGTACTTC.

The chain is built from TRBV15 and TRBJ2-3; D remains ambiguous. V was pared by 3 bases and J by 5 bases, with 15 bases between. CDR3 length: 15 residues. The germline CDR1 and CDR2 sequences are LNHNV and YYDKDF (reference sequence). In nucleotides, the CDR3 is TGTGCCACCAGCAGTTATACGGGCCTCCAAGATACGCAGTATTTT. It translates to CATSSYTGLQDTQYF.

The table lists this clonotype with many counts. The chain carries TRBV20-1 and TRBJ2-2; D uncertain. Trimming cost V 6 bases and J 12 bases, with 14 bases left between them. Germline V gene sequence: CDR1 DFQATT, CDR2 SNEGSKA (reference sequence). This CDR3 is 11 amino acids long. CDR3 residues: CSAVDQRKLFF. The CDR3 coding sequence is TGCAGTGCGGTCGACCAGAGGAAGCTGTTTTTT.

The CDR3 loop reads CASNTGGVQPQHF. The CDR3 coding sequence is TGTGCCAGCAACACAGGGGGCGTCCAGCCCCAGCATTTT. The chain couples TRBV28 to TRBJ1-5; 9 positions agree with TRBD1. The germline CDR1 and CDR2 sequences are MDHEN and SYDVKM. J lost 7 bases, V lost 7 bases, and 5 bases had no gene match. The CDR3 has 13 residues.

This clonotype has only a few counts. The chain combines TRBV15 with TRBJ1-5; TRBD1 is a possible D gene (6 bases). The germline V gene encodes CDR1 LNHNV and CDR2 YYDKDF (reference sequence). Deletions cut 1 base from V and 0 bases from J, with 19 bases between. The CDR3 length is 19 residues. The CDR3 DNA follows: TGTGCCACCAGCAGAGGGTTGAACAGGGCGGGATATAGCAATCAGCCCCAGCATTTT. It is translated as CATSRGLNRAGYSNQPQHF.

This clonotype showed up just a few times. The CDR3 sequence is CASRPGANSYNSPLHF. The CDR3 coding sequence is TGTGCCAGCAGGCCCGGAGCCAACTCCTATAATTCACCCCTCCACTTT. The rearrangement links TRBV7-2 to TRBJ1-6; D not certain. Trimming shortened V by 6 bases and J by 0 bases, and 12 bases separated the two germline ends. The CDR3 loop spans 16 amino acids. Germline V gene lookup returns CDR1 SGHTA and CDR2 FQGNSA.

This clonotype was observed at least ten times. The chain has TRBV28 and TRBJ2-5; 8 bases line up with TRBD1. This CDR3 is built from 14 residues. Looked up from germline, CDR1 is MDHEN and CDR2 is SYDVKM. Trimming cost V 6 bases and J 5 bases; bases outside gene matches: 8. For the CDR3, the DNA is TGTGCCAGCAGAACTACAGGGGGTCAGGAGACCCAGTACTTC. Translation: CASRTTGGQETQYF.

The chain joins TRBV24-1 to TRBJ2-3; 7 bases agree with TRBD1. Germline assignment: CDR1 KGHDR and CDR2 SFDVKD. The junction had 2 bases not matched to a gene; V was cut back by 4 bases and J by 5 bases. The CDR3 is 13 residues long. The CDR3 protein is CATSEGGRDTQYF. The DNA of the CDR3 is TGTGCCACCAGTGAAGGGGGCAGAGATACGCAGTATTTT.